This TCR beta chain was sequenced in a study of blood T cell repertoires in COVID-19. Looking at the study overall: From the United States, Italy and Spain came samples of acute and convalescent COVID-19.

Researchers sorted participants into cohorts using their self-reported clinical history. TCRdb's copy holds only in-frame clones and misses some; the assay was immunoSEQ multiplex PCR. The sample yields some 300,000 clones, just under 90% seen once. The sequence was collected from a woman aged 45-65 years who had been exposed to COVID-19. The sequenced sample consisted of PBMCs or T cells enriched from blood (not recorded which).

The CDR3 DNA sequence: TGCAGCGTTGTAGGGACAGGGAACACTGAAGCTTTCTTT. It codes for CSVVGTGNTEAFF. The chain has TRBV29-1 and TRBJ1-1; 8 bases are a match to TRBD1. Germline-derived CDR1 and CDR2 are SQVTM and ANQGSEA. The CDR3 covers 13 residues. The ends lost 4 bases at V and 1 base at J; junction bases unmatched: 2.